This T cell receptor beta chain originates from a study of cytomegalovirus exposure and HLA in healthy donors (dated by TCRdb to the late 2010s). About the investigation overall: An earlier analysis of 587 of the donors reported 250 to 300 Gb of sequence data and roughly 110 million unique TCR beta sequences from about 179 million T cells. Approximately 300 gigabases of sequencing data and roughly 81 million unique TCR sequences made up an early release that covered some 640 HLA-typed donors. The genetic ancestry cluster associated with self-reported Caucasian donors included around four fifths of the 398 genotyped donors. The aim of the study was to test whether cataloging public T cell receptors could identify signatures of past pathogen exposure. Using immunosequencing, the study profiled T cell repertoires from 550 to 750 subjects and related those repertoires to cytomegalovirus serostatus. A separate validation cohort of approximately 130 different subjects was used in addition to the roughly 620-subject first cohort. To predict cytomegalovirus infection status, the study combined high-throughput TCR immunosequencing, statistical association of individual TCRs with disease status, and machine learning. To study patterns of TCR occurrence, a later analysis re-analyzed previously published TCR beta repertoires from 700 or so donors and added high-resolution HLA genotyping. In the later analysis, no new phenotypic data were used to find candidate immune exposures; instead, reliance was placed on TCR beta sequences and their occurrence across donors. An earlier analysis of fewer than 750 of the donors used high-throughput TCR beta sequencing to judge whether each TCR beta V gene segment behaved as functional or pseudogenic. Alongside the repertoire data, information on donor age, sex, ethnicity and CMV serostatus was compiled. A later genetic analysis used genome-wide SNP genotypes for about 55% of the 666 donors, treating that subset as a discovery cohort. Every repertoire in the discovery cohort had been generated on one and the same sequencing platform. HLA typing covered class I and class II loci at four-digit resolution. Typing coverage differed by locus: A, B, C, DRB1 and DQB1 were typed in about 620-640 donors, DQA1 in 500 to 550, DPA1 in 600 to 610, and DPB1 in around 490. Because of strong linkage in the cohort, 5 or 6 DR-DQ haplotypes were treated as single units for association and clustering. Across 300 to 500 genotyped donors of the cohort, an average of about 200,000 unique TCR beta nucleotide sequences per donor were sequenced, and roughly 20% of those sequences were non-productive.

With respect to this clone: Its antigen target is currently unknown. Base qualities are not provided; no much larger clone lies one nucleotide away. The same CDR3 can be traced to other DNA sequences in this sample.

In total, around 600 healthy bone marrow donors made up the cohort. At the time of sampling, every cohort member was nominally healthy, though immune exposures that went unrecorded were likely present. The donor was CMV seronegative and was included in the group of over 300 seronegative cohort members. Every donor gave a peripheral blood sample, and the peripheral blood mononuclear cells from that sample were used for TCR beta sequencing. Genomic DNA was extracted from the blood cell samples with the Qiagen DNeasy Blood Extraction Kit. The germline V gene sets CDR1 to KGHSH and CDR2 to LQKENI. V gives up 0 bases and J gives up 5 bases, and the segment between their germline ends measures 4 bases. There are 13 amino acids in the CDR3, from cysteine to phenylalanine inclusive. CDR3 DNA only is kept here, 39 bases in frame from base 1. Library generation was performed with the immunoSEQ multiplex PCR assay. The multiplex PCR relied on a mix of 60 forward primers for TCR Vbeta segments and 13 reverse primers for TCR Jbeta segments. The CDR3 region of rearranged TCR beta genes was amplified from genomic DNA with a multiplex PCR assay. The Illumina HiSeq System was used to sequence the amplified TCR beta libraries as 87-base-pair reads. The source study handled its data this way. In a later analysis, 77 million or so unique TCR beta chains were counted across the roughly 670 repertoires, and approximately 11 million of these chains were shared by at least two donors. To remove PCR and sequencing errors, raw reads were error-corrected and collapsed into unique sequences using a nearest-neighbor algorithm that merged closely related sequences. V, D and J gene segments were assigned by aligning CDR3 sequences to IMGT reference sequences. For a sequence to be retained, a match of at least six nucleotides to both a V gene segment and a J gene segment was required. A rearrangement counted as productive if the CDR3 had no stop codons and remained in frame with V and J, and every other rearrangement counted as non-productive. CDR3 was defined by IMGT convention, running from the second conserved V-encoded cysteine to the conserved J-encoded phenylalanine. The earlier analysis of a few hundred of the donors excluded sequences that lacked an unambiguous match to a single V gene segment. In an earlier analysis of 450 to 750 of the donors, a V segment was called functional when productive rearrangements were above 56.7%, and segregating when the standard deviation between donors exceeded 5%. A statistical classification framework was built to diagnose cytomegalovirus status from the catalog of TCR beta chain sequences. In a later analysis, TCR nucleotide sequences were compared against IMGT/GENE-DB human TR gene sequences so that V and J genes could be assigned. Using the TCRdist pipeline, a later analysis assigned CDR3 sequences along with most-parsimonious VDJ recombination scenarios. In a later analysis, each TCR beta chain was defined by its CDR3 amino acid sequence together with its V-gene family, and reads without a unique V-gene family were excluded. A later analysis removed 600 or so highly shared, low-generation-probability nucleotide sequences to deal with suspected cross-contamination and a sequencing artifact. In a later analysis, a clonal expansion index was calculated for each public chain from normalized within-repertoire ranks of inferred template counts. Generation probabilities in a later analysis came from a VDJ recombination model fitted to out-of-frame rearrangements, and those results were checked against IGoR. A later analysis scored TCR-TCR, TCR-HLA and TCR-CMV co-occurrence with hypergeometric tests, applying a repertoire-size bias correction to TCR pairs. In a later analysis, false discovery rates were estimated by permuting HLA or CMV assignments 20 times. In a later analysis, co-occurring TCRs were grouped with DBSCAN, and TCRdist sequence similarity was added when clustering was performed within HLA-allele-positive subsets. Co-occurrence clustering excluded repertoires with fewer than 30,000 or more than 120,000 public chains, plus five with anomalous nucleotide sharing. Drawn from immuneACCESS, this table holds only the in-frame rearrangements with V and J called that TCRdb kept. Clones are partly lost; checked studies trace under half to an unresolved V gene and leave the rest unexplained. V, J and clone size reflect that table, while D and trimming were determined from the DNA. This sample holds more than 150,000 clones; 82% were observed only once. Jointly, the top ten make up 0.7% to 0.95% of the sample.

Results the study describes overall, beyond this receptor: The classifier was reported to diagnose cytomegalovirus status with high specificity and sensitivity in both the original cohort and the validation cohort. The only immune exposure information available for the cohort was CMV serostatus. A cluster of highly shared sequence variants was judged likely to represent a technical artifact of the sequencing pipeline. Some IMGT-functional V segments, including TRBV6-2 and TRBV6-3, could not be distinguished by the 87-base-pair reads and were therefore excluded. The study listed 164 TCR beta chains as associated with cytomegalovirus. A later analysis found that most CMV-associated TCR beta chains appeared HLA-restricted, with HLA associations seemingly driven largely by CMV exposure. A later genetic analysis reported fewer N-insertions in productive TCRs among donors in an Asian-associated ancestry cluster than the roughly 700-donor mean. The authors suggested that the approach could potentially be generalized to other disease states and immunological phenotypes. In a later analysis, the rate of TCR association differed among HLA loci, with DRB1 alleles having the most associated TCRs and HLA-C alleles having the fewest. Most TCR sequences were seen in very few donors, while some public TCRs were found in many individuals. Only TCR beta chains were sequenced in this cohort, and the absence of alpha or paired-chain data limited detectable features. Sequencing depth was assumed to be roughly uniform across donors in the presence/absence analyses, though that assumption may not hold. Because HLA typing was missing for some donors at each locus, association tests included only the typed subset. In vitro tests confirmed that a few of the cytomegalovirus-associated TCR beta chains recognize cytomegalovirus antigens. In an earlier analysis of some 500 of the donors, most TCR beta V segments appeared in productive rearrangements about 87% or about 30% of the time, broadly matching IMGT annotations. V-gene and J-gene trimming of TCR beta chains was associated with a missense DCLRE1C variant in a later genetic analysis, and the association was replicated in an independent cohort. Assigning TCR associations to individual alleles was difficult when HLA alleles, especially DR and DQ, strongly co-occurred. In a later analysis, several top co-occurrence clusters were reported to appear linked to parvovirus B19, influenza, CMV and Epstein-Barr virus. Correlated functional status among segregating V segments might be attributable to linkage disequilibrium, but an unknown experimental factor could not be ruled out. Because counts were too low, about 18 rarely observed V segments, including chromosome 9 orphons, were excluded from the earlier analysis of roughly 580 of the donors. A later analysis found that HLA-associated TCR beta chains were more clonally expanded and had lower generation probabilities than equally common non-associated chains. A later analysis associated 16,951 TCR beta sequences with specific HLA alleles at a false discovery rate of 0.05. A further reported finding was that TCR beta sequences accurately predicted the HLA-A and HLA-B alleles for most subjects in the first cohort.

The clonotype originates from a woman aged 18-29 years in good health and CMV-seronegative. The chain employs TRBV18 and TRBJ2-2; the D segment cannot be called with confidence. Sequencing input: PBMCs. The DNA sequence is as follows: TGTGCCAGCTCACCACCGTCGACCGGGGAGCTGTTTTTT. It encodes CASSPPSTGELFF.